These 10 T cell receptor beta chains were all obtained from the same sample, sequenced in a study of T cells in Graves' hyperthyroidism and ophthalmopathy. RNA transcripts were the template for amplifying TCR beta CDR3 regions. HTBI primers were the set used in a first-round RT-PCR of the TCR CDR3. TCRdb redid the calling of the multiplex PCR reads with MiXCR, one entry per CDR3 protein. The sample lists around 430,000 distinct CDR3 sequences; under 15% were seen once. The sequencing sample was made of blood. The receptors were gathered from a woman younger than 45 with Graves' hyperthyroidism.

The sample holds a few counts of this clonotype. This rearrangement joins TRBV15 to TRBJ2-6; unclear D gene. V was trimmed by 5 bases and J by 0 bases, leaving 11 bases between them. Germline CDR1 LNHNV, CDR2 YYDKDF (reference sequence). CDR3 length: 16 residues. CDR3 sequence (DNA): TGTGCCACCAGCGGATTACTGAACTCTGGGGCCAACGTCCTGACTTTC. Translated: CATSGLLNSGANVLTF.

This clonotype has ten or more counts. V and J are TRBV12-3 or TRBV12-4 and TRBJ1-2, with D possibly being TRBD1 (6 bases). This CDR3 region has 13 residues. With 4 bases removed from V and 7 bases from J, the gap between germline ends came to 13 bases. CDR3 residues: CASSSSDRLGYTF. The CDR3 DNA is TGTGCCAGCAGTTCCTCAGACAGGCTTGGCTACACCTTC.

This clonotype was detected many times. J is TRBJ2-5 and V is TRBV12-3 or TRBV12-4, with D uncertain. With 4 bases removed from V and 5 bases from J, the gap between germline ends came to 5 bases. The CDR3 is made up of 11 amino acids. The CDR3 sequence: CASSSTETQYF. CDR3 sequence (DNA): TGTGCCAGCAGTTCCACCGAGACCCAGTACTTC.

This clonotype was counted many times. The chain employs TRBV27 and TRBJ2-2; D call uncertain. This CDR3 region has 14 residues. CDR1 is MNHEY, CDR2 SMNVEV, per germline (reference sequence). Trimming shortened V by 3 bases and J by 2 bases, and 7 bases separated the two germline ends. The CDR3, as DNA: TGTGCCAGCAGTTTCAATTTTAACACCGGGGAGCTGTTTTTT. Residues: CASSFNFNTGELFF.

As to this clonotype: This could be a read error, since a much larger clone is one nucleotide away. J is TRBJ2-1 and V is TRBV7-9; TRBD1 aligns across 8 bases. The CDR3 runs 13 residues. V trimming: 6 bases; J trimming: 5 bases; junction bases outside the gene matches: 3. Germline assignment: CDR1 SEHNR and CDR2 FQNEAQ (reference sequence). Written as DNA, the CDR3 is TGTGCCAGCAGGTGGACAGGGAACAATGAGCAGTTCTTC. This gives the protein CASRWTGNNEQFF.

The chain carries TRBV2 and TRBJ2-7; the D gene is possibly TRBD1 (5 bases). Germline V gene lookup returns CDR1 SNHLY and CDR2 FYNNEI. The CDR3 extends over 13 amino acids. V shed 5 bases and J shed 3 bases, with 11 bases lying between them. The CDR3 is CASSRQLYYEQYF. CDR3 DNA: TGTGCCAGCAGTCGACAGCTATACTACGAGCAGTACTTC. Combining the CDR3 with reference TRBV2 and TRBJ2-7 gives the whole variable domain EPEVTQTPSHQVTQMGQEVILRCVPISNHLYFYWYRQILGQKVEFLVSFYNNEISEKSEIFDDQFSVERPDGSNFTLKIRSTKLEDSAMYFCASSRQLYYEQYFGPGTRLTVT.

The sample holds many counts of this clonotype. The CDR3, as DNA: TGTGCCAGCAGTCGTGGGGGGCAAAACTATGGCTACACCTTC. It yields the protein CASSRGGQNYGYTF. The chain employs TRBV28 and TRBJ1-2; a weak D match, TRBD1 (6 bases). V lost 5 bases and J 2 bases, leaving 12 bases between the germline ends. Germline CDR1 is MDHEN and CDR2 is SYDVKM. The CDR3 is 14 residues long.

This clonotype appeared a few times. The chain carries TRBV19 and TRBJ2-7; D possibly matches TRBD1 or TRBD2 (5 bases each). From germline, CDR1 is LNHDA and CDR2 SQIVND (reference sequence). This CDR3 is built from 15 residues. V was shortened by 1 base and J by 0 bases, with 10 bases between the two germline ends. CDR3 bases: TGTGCCAGTAGTATAGGGGGCGGGCACTCCTACGAGCAGTACTTC. It codes for CASSIGGGHSYEQYF.

In its sample, this clonotype was seen many times. The chain combines TRBV7-6 with TRBJ2-7; D gene ambiguous. Trimming removed 0 bases at V and 6 bases at J, with 9 bases between. Germline V gene lookup returns CDR1 SGHVS and CDR2 FNYEAQ. The CDR3 sequence is 13 residues long. The CDR3 DNA follows: TGTGCCAGCAGCTTAGCGGTTATTCGCGAGCAGTACTTC. Encoded protein: CASSLAVIREQYF.

At least ten counts were recorded for this clonotype. The chain combines TRBV28 with TRBJ2-3; tentative D call: TRBD1 (7 bases). V was clipped by 2 bases and J by 4 bases, with 19 bases between them. The germline gives CDR1 MDHEN, CDR2 SYDVKM. The CDR3 is 17 amino acids. CDR3 in DNA: TGTGCCAGCAGTTTAACGACAGGGAGGAGGGGCGCAGATACGCAGTATTTT. Its protein product is CASSLTTGRRGADTQYF.